The source of this T cell receptor beta chain is a study of blood T cell repertoires in COVID-19 (dated by TCRdb to the early 2020s). Notes on the research overall: Samples covering the acute and convalescent phases of COVID-19 were provided by collaborators in the United States, Italy and Spain. Where HLA class I and class II types were available, the types were taken from metadata supplied by the sample provider, not from assay-based typing. The samples were drawn from the first 160 participants of the ongoing ImmuneRACE study and from 1,200 or so subjects provided by 6 global collaborators. The material from the prospective study consisted of cDNA or gDNA derived from T cells, B-cell-depleted T cells, or PBMCs. A freely available public database, intended as a resource for researchers studying the immune response to SARS-CoV-2, is where the repertoires were released. Subjects who had been exposed to COVID-19, were actively infected with it, or had recovered from it provided the deeply sampled blood TCRbeta repertoires that made up the dataset. A de-identified subject ID, COVID-19 status, age in years and sex were almost always included in the sample metadata.

Overall results and qualifications from the work: Clinical and demographic metadata were provided uncurated, with the amount varying by source and participant.

TCRbeta CDR3 regions were amplified from genomic DNA by means of the immunoSEQ Assay, a bias-controlled multiplex PCR. The published analysis was carried out like this. Within the assay, amplification of reference gene primers was used to estimate how many nucleated cells each sample contained. Sequence reads were collapsed and filtered to measure the absolute abundance of every unique TCRbeta CDR3 rearrangement. For each sample, productive Simpson clonality was calculated as the square root of Simpson's diversity index across productive rearrangements. The clones in this table, taken by TCRdb from immuneACCESS, are in-frame only. Not every clone is retained; where verified, under half of the shortfall comes from an unresolved V gene, and the cause of the rest is unknown. V and J calls and clone size are copied from that table; D and trimming were computed from the DNA. The sample yields approximately 300,000 clones; approximately 90% were counted once. The top ten constitute roughly 6.1% of the sample.

In Seattle, one collaborating source enrolled patients while the infection was active and tracked those patients longitudinally over the course of disease. Each collaborating institution followed its own protocols to collect whole blood in K2EDTA tubes. Collaborator samples were shipped for TCRbeta analysis as frozen whole blood, isolated PBMCs, or DNA extracted from either sample type. Details on this clone: No antigen is known for it. No per-base quality is available; no much larger clone lies one base away.

The TCR originated in a woman aged 50 to 60 with COVID-19, enrolled during active disease. The sequenced material came from peripheral blood.

The nucleotide sequence reads TGTGCCACCAGTGACCCACGGGCGGGCAAAGCAGATACGCAGTATTTT. Its protein product is CATSDPRAGKADTQYF. In this chain, TRBV24-1 is recombined with TRBJ2-3, and possibly TRBD2, on 5 matching bases. The germline V gene supplies CDR1 KGHDR and CDR2 SFDVKD. Trimming at the junction amounts to 4 bases on V and 4 bases on J, and the germline ends lie 17 bases apart. The CDR3 goes from the cysteine to the phenylalanine over 16 residues. Only the CDR3 portion is preserved as DNA: 48 bases, with reading frame beginning at the first base.